The next 10 T cell receptor beta chains were all read from a single sample in a study of cytomegalovirus exposure and HLA in healthy donors. With 60 Vbeta and 13 Jbeta primers, the PCR was carried out. Sequenced by immunoSEQ multiplex PCR; TCRdb stores in-frame clones only, minus some. The data hold under 200,000 clones, with roughly 80% observed a single time. Sequenced: PBMCs. Every receptor here comes from a woman younger than 45 in good health and CMV-seropositive.

This chain links TRBV5-4 with TRBJ2-1; 9 bases agree with TRBD2. The ends lost 6 bases at V and 3 bases at J; junction bases unmatched: 1. Germline V lookup: CDR1 SGHNT, CDR2 YYREEE (reference sequence). The CDR3 sequence is 13 residues long. The CDR3 loop is CASKLAGYNEQFF. As DNA, the CDR3 is TGTGCCAGCAAACTAGCGGGCTACAATGAGCAGTTCTTC.

This clone was detected only a few times. The chain links TRBV29-1 to TRBJ2-1, with 10 bases matching TRBD2. The CDR3 consists of 13 residues. Germline loops: CDR1 SQVTM, CDR2 ANQGSEA. With 7 bases clipped from V and 5 bases from J, the junction kept 5 bases outside the gene matches. The CDR3 region is CSGTSGMDNEQFF. CDR3 bases: TGCAGCGGGACTAGCGGAATGGACAATGAGCAGTTCTTC.

The J gene is TRBJ1-5, the V gene TRBV10-2; TRBD1 matches at 11 bases. The CDR3 contains 17 residues. Germline V gene sequence: CDR1 WSHSY, CDR2 SAAADI. With V trimmed by 2 bases and J by 5 bases, 8 bases remained unmatched. The CDR3 here is CASSELLGTGGYQPQHF. The CDR3 DNA sequence: TGCGCCAGCAGTGAGCTGCTAGGGACAGGGGGATATCAGCCCCAGCATTTT.

This sequence joins TRBV6-5 and TRBJ2-3, with D unresolved. Germline V gives CDR1 MNHEY, CDR2 SVGAGI. This CDR3 contains 13 residues. Trimming pared 6 bases from V and 6 bases from J, leaving 13 bases between. CDR3 loop: CASRPSNSDTQYF. In DNA form, the CDR3 reads TGTGCCAGCAGGCCCTCTAACAGTGATACGCAGTATTTT.

In the case of this clone: This sample also contains other DNA sequences that code for the same CDR3. The chain joins TRBV6-1 to TRBJ1-6; D is undetermined. Germline CDR1 is MNHNS and CDR2 is SASEGT. Between the trimmed V and J ends, which lost 1 base and 0 bases, there was a span of 4 bases. The CDR3 is made up of 15 amino acids. CDR3 in amino acids: CASSEGSSYNSPLHF. The DNA for the CDR3 is TGTGCCAGCAGTGAAGGGAGCTCCTATAATTCACCCCTCCACTTT.

This chain connects TRBV7-8 to TRBJ2-1; 8 bases match TRBD2. The V gene's germline CDR1 is SGHVS and CDR2 FQNEAQ. Losses at the gene ends were 5 bases for V and 0 bases for J; bases not matched to a gene: 15. The CDR3 loop spans 19 amino acids. CDR3 residues: CASSTGLARRLSSYNEQFF. The CDR3 DNA follows: TGTGCCAGCAGCACCGGACTAGCAAGAAGACTGAGCTCCTACAATGAGCAGTTCTTC.

This rearrangement joins TRBV28 to TRBJ2-3; 13 nucleotides agree with TRBD2. Germline CDR1 is MDHEN and CDR2 is SYDVKM. With 5 bases clipped from V and 1 base from J, the junction kept 9 bases outside the gene matches. This CDR3 comprises 18 residues. The CDR3 region has the DNA TGTGCCAGCAGTCAACTAGCGGGAGGGCCTTGGGGCACAGATACGCAGTATTTT. This encodes CASSQLAGGPWGTDTQYF.

V usage is TRBV5-4 and J usage is TRBJ2-5, with a tentative D call TRBD1 (6 bases). The CDR3 covers 14 residues. Germline-derived CDR1 and CDR2 are SGHNT and YYREEE (reference sequence). The germline V and J ends were trimmed by 4 bases and 1 base, with 11 bases remaining between them. The CDR3 DNA is TGTGCCAGCAGCGCCTCGACAGGCCAAGAGACCCAGTACTTC. Protein sequence: CASSASTGQETQYF. The variable domain in full, completed from reference TRBV5-4 and TRBJ2-5, reads ETGVTQSPTHLIKTRGQQVTLRCSSQSGHNTVSWYQQALGQGPQFIFQYYREEENGRGNFPPRFSGLQFPNYSSELNVNALELDDSALYLCASSASTGQETQYFGPGTRLLVL.

V is TRBV6-5 and J is TRBJ1-5; TRBD1 might be the D (5 bases). This CDR3 contains 14 residues. V gave up 2 bases and J gave up 5 bases, with 10 bases separating them. The V gene's germline CDR1 is MNHEY and CDR2 SVGAGI. The CDR3 sequence: CASSYGAAHQPQHF. DNA for the CDR3: TGTGCCAGCAGTTACGGGGCAGCCCATCAGCCCCAGCATTTT.

The J gene is TRBJ2-3, the V gene TRBV27, with D unclear. The germline CDR1 and CDR2 sequences are MNHEY and SMNVEV (reference sequence). V dropped 4 bases and J dropped 2 bases, with 10 bases sitting between them. CDR3 length: 14 amino acids. The CDR3: CASSSSSVTDTQYF. In DNA form, the CDR3 reads TGTGCCAGCAGTTCCTCCTCCGTCACAGATACGCAGTATTTT.